One sample yielded the 28 T cell receptor beta chains listed below, sequenced in a study of blood T cell repertoires in COVID-19. Here immunoSEQ multiplex PCR was the method, and the copy in TCRdb shows in-frame clones only, minus some. This sample has a few hundred thousand clones, with roughly 89% found just once. The material sequenced was peripheral blood. These receptors all come from a woman in her forties with COVID-19, enrolled during active disease.

J is TRBJ2-7 and V is TRBV5-4; TRBD1 agrees at 7 bases. V trimming: 4 bases; J trimming: 0 bases; junction bases outside the gene matches: 16. The germline CDR1 and CDR2 sequences are SGHNT and YYREEE (reference sequence). This CDR3 is 18 amino acids long. The CDR3 sequence: CASSVFRDRRGYSYEQYF. In DNA form, the CDR3 reads TGTGCCAGCAGCGTGTTCCGGGACAGAAGAGGGTACTCCTACGAGCAGTACTTC.

V and J are TRBV7-2 and TRBJ2-5; 8 bases align to TRBD2. The V gene end was trimmed by 2 bases and the J gene end by 5 bases; junction bases not matched to a gene: 10. Germline V gene sequence: CDR1 SGHTA, CDR2 FQGNSA. The CDR3 extends over 16 amino acids. The CDR3 DNA sequence: TGTGCCAGCAGCTTAACAGCGGGAGCAGGTTTTGAGACCCAGTACTTC. It yields the protein CASSLTAGAGFETQYF.

The chain carries TRBV5-6 and TRBJ1-5, with TRBD1 matching 9 bases. The germline V gene has CDR1 SGHDT and CDR2 YYEEEE. V lost 4 bases and J lost 4; bases outside the gene matches: 9. The CDR3 is 16 amino acids. CDR3 DNA: TGTGCCAGCAGCCGTGACCCGACAGGGGGGAATCAGCCCCAGCATTTT. It translates to CASSRDPTGGNQPQHF.

The gene calls are TRBV4-1 and TRBJ2-7, with D maybe TRBD2 (6 bases). Germline assignment: CDR1 MGHRA and CDR2 YSYEKL. Trimming removed 6 bases at V and 7 bases at J, with 19 bases between. The CDR3 spans 14 residues. CDR3 DNA sequence: TGCGCCAGCAGTTCCCCCGTGGAGGGCCGAGAGCAGTACTTC. Protein sequence: CASSSPVEGREQYF.

The chain links TRBV28 to TRBJ2-7; D is unresolved. Germline CDR1 reads MDHEN; CDR2 reads SYDVKM. Trimming stripped 5 bases from V and 2 bases from J, with 10 bases between. The CDR3 is 13 residues long. The CDR3 protein is CASSPVLTYEQYF. Here the CDR3 DNA reads TGTGCCAGCAGTCCGGTTCTAACCTACGAGCAGTACTTC.

The chain employs TRBV6-6 and TRBJ1-2; D call uncertain. V was pared by 5 bases and J by 4 bases, with 11 bases between. Germline-derived CDR1 and CDR2 are MNHNY and SVGAGI (reference sequence). The CDR3 contains 13 residues. CDR3 nucleotides: TGTGCCAGCAGTACCACATCCACCTATGGCTACACCTTC. Translated, it gives CASSTTSTYGYTF.

The V and J genes are TRBV9 and TRBJ2-1; unclear D gene. Trimming left V 1 base short and J 6 bases short, with 2 bases between. The germline gives CDR1 SGDLS, CDR2 YYNGEE. The CDR3 totals 11 residues. The CDR3: CASSVLNEQFF. CDR3 coding DNA: TGTGCCAGCAGCGTACTCAATGAGCAGTTCTTC. Filled out from reference TRBV9 and TRBJ2-1, the complete variable domain reads DSGVTQTPKHLITATGQRVTLRCSPRSGDLSVYWYQQSLDQGLQFLIQYYNGEERAKGNILERFSAQQFPDLHSELNLSSLELGDSALYFCASSVLNEQFFGPGTRLTVL.

This chain uses TRBV24-1 with TRBJ2-7; D is possibly TRBD1 (5 bases). This CDR3 comprises 13 residues. The V gene's germline CDR1 is KGHDR and CDR2 SFDVKD. The V and J ends lost 7 bases and 3 bases respectively, with 12 bases between them. The CDR3 reads CATSQAGFYEQYF. Written as DNA, the CDR3 is TGTGCCACCAGCCAGGCAGGGTTCTACGAGCAGTACTTC.

V usage is TRBV6-5 and J usage is TRBJ2-2, with 8 nucleotides matching TRBD2. CDR1 is MNHEY and CDR2 is SVGAGI in the germline V gene. This CDR3 comprises 15 residues. Trimming cost V 11 bases and J 2 bases; bases outside gene matches: 10. As DNA, the CDR3 is TGTGCCGCACGGGGGGGGCAGGCTAACACCGGGGAGCTGTTTTTT. Translating gives CAARGGQANTGELFF.

V gene TRBV6-5 combines with J gene TRBJ1-6, with 8 bases that match TRBD1. Germline V gene lookup returns CDR1 MNHEY and CDR2 SVGAGI. This CDR3 has 15 residues. Trimming removed 2 bases from V and 7 bases from J; junction bases left unmatched: 4. The CDR3 DNA is TGTGCCAGCAGTTACCAAGGACAGGGAAATTCACCCCTCCACTTT. It specifies CASSYQGQGNSPLHF.

The V call is TRBV6-2 or TRBV6-3, the J call TRBJ2-1; D gene ambiguous. V gave up 5 bases and J gave up 3 bases, with 8 bases separating them. From germline, CDR1 is MNHEY and CDR2 SVGEGT. This CDR3 has 13 amino acids. For the CDR3, the DNA is TGTGCCAGCAGTGCGCCGGGCTACAATGAGCAGTTCTTC. Protein sequence: CASSAPGYNEQFF.

J is TRBJ1-1 and V is TRBV7-3; weak D call: TRBD1 (6 bases). This CDR3 spans 13 amino acids. CDR1 SGHTA and CDR2 FQGTGA come from the germline V gene. The V gene lost 5 bases and the J gene lost 3 bases, with 10 bases spanning the gap. This chain's CDR3 is CASSKQGYTEAFF. DNA for the CDR3: TGTGCCAGCAGCAAACAGGGCTACACTGAAGCTTTCTTT. Complete variable domain (other parts from reference TRBV7-3 and TRBJ1-1): GAGVSQTPSNKVTEKGKYVELRCDPISGHTALYWYRQSLGQGPEFLIYFQGTGAADDSGLPNDRFFAVRPEGSVSTLKIQRTERGDSAVYLCASSKQGYTEAFFGQGTRLTVV.

This clone was picked up one time. CDR3 bases: TGTGCCAGCAGTGATTTGAGGCCTAGCGGGAGACTCTACAATGAGCAGTTCTTC. Translating it yields CASSDLRPSGRLYNEQFF. This chain links TRBV2 with TRBJ2-1; 10 bases are a match to TRBD2. The V gene's germline CDR1 is SNHLY and CDR2 FYNNEI. J gave up 3 bases and V 3 bases, and 11 bases lay outside the gene matches. The CDR3 sequence is 18 residues long. Full variable domain (rest looked up from reference TRBV2 and TRBJ2-1): EPEVTQTPSHQVTQMGQEVILRCVPISNHLYFYWYRQILGQKVEFLVSFYNNEISEKSEIFDDQFSVERPDGSNFTLKIRSTKLEDSAMYFCASSDLRPSGRLYNEQFFGPGTRLTVL.

The V gene is TRBV28, the J gene TRBJ1-1; D ambiguous. Germline V gene sequence: CDR1 MDHEN, CDR2 SYDVKM. The V end lost 3 bases, the J end lost 1 base, and 9 bases lay between the germline ends. The CDR3 runs to 14 residues. The CDR3 loop reads CASSFVNPNTEAFF. Written as DNA, the CDR3 is TGTGCCAGCAGTTTTGTAAATCCGAACACTGAAGCTTTCTTT. Full variable domain (outside the CDR3, taken from reference TRBV28 and TRBJ1-1): DVKVTQSSRYLVKRTGEKVFLECVQDMDHENMFWYRQDPGLGLRLIYFSYDVKMKEKGDIPEGYSVSREKKERFSLILESASTNQTSMYLCASSFVNPNTEAFFGQGTRLTVV.

V gene TRBV12-3 or TRBV12-4 combines with J gene TRBJ2-5; 7 positions agree with TRBD1. Trimming cost V 9 bases and J 2 bases; bases outside gene matches: 6. This CDR3 is built from 13 residues. The CDR3 loop reads CASRRQGQETQYF. The CDR3 DNA reads as TGTGCCAGTAGGAGACAGGGTCAAGAGACCCAGTACTTC.

The chain carries TRBV4-1 and TRBJ2-1; the match to TRBD2 covers 11 bases. The trim removed 4 bases at V and 9 bases at J, leaving 8 bases unmatched. The CDR3 has 15 amino acids. CDR1 is MGHRA, CDR2 YSYEKL, per germline. The CDR3: CASSPTSGITGEQFF. The CDR3 DNA reads as TGCGCCAGCAGCCCGACTAGCGGGATAACCGGTGAGCAGTTCTTC.

This clone was seen only once. The junction departs from the called germline gene at one end, perhaps through a read error. The chain is built from TRBV7-7 and TRBJ2-2; 7 bases map to TRBD2. This CDR3 contains 16 residues. Germline V gene lookup returns CDR1 SSHAT and CDR2 FNYEAQ (reference sequence). The CDR3 loop is CASSLYQAGLGGELFF. The CDR3, as DNA: TGTGCTAGCAGCTTGTACCAAGCGGGACTGGGCGGGGAGCTGTTTTTT.

V is TRBV19 and J is TRBJ1-5, with 9 nucleotides matching TRBD1. V lost 7 bases to trimming and J lost 0 bases; unmatched junction nucleotides: 7. CDR1 and CDR2 from the germline V gene are LNHDA and SQIVND (reference sequence). The CDR3 runs 16 residues. CDR3 sequence: CASTDRGKYSNQPQHF. The CDR3 nucleotides are TGTGCCAGTACGGACAGGGGTAAATATAGCAATCAGCCCCAGCATTTT.

The chain uses TRBV7-2 and TRBJ1-1; D ambiguous. CDR1 is SGHTA, CDR2 FQGNSA, per germline. The CDR3 sequence is 11 residues long. V shed 5 bases and J shed 3 bases, with 4 bases lying between them. The CDR3 reads CASSPYTEAFF. The CDR3 DNA follows: TGTGCCAGCAGCCCATACACTGAAGCTTTCTTT. The full variable domain, completed using reference TRBV7-2 and TRBJ1-1, is GAGVSQSPSNKVTEKGKDVELRCDPISGHTALYWYRQSLGQGLEFLIYFQGNSAPDKSGLPSDRFSAERTGGSVSTLTIQRTQQEDSAVYLCASSPYTEAFFGQGTRLTVV.

The rearrangement joins TRBV2 to TRBJ2-7; 15 nucleotides align to TRBD2. This CDR3 is 14 amino acids long. Germline CDR1 SNHLY, CDR2 FYNNEI. The junction had 5 bases not matched to a gene; V was cut back by 7 bases and J by 7 bases. CDR3 protein: CASIGLAGGGEQYF. The CDR3 nucleotides read TGTGCCAGCATTGGACTAGCGGGAGGGGGTGAGCAGTACTTC.

This sequence joins TRBV5-4 and TRBJ2-7; 8 bases line up with TRBD2. The ends lost 4 bases at V and 7 bases at J; junction bases unmatched: 10. The CDR3 runs to 14 residues. Per germline, CDR1 SGHNT and CDR2 YYREEE (reference sequence). The CDR3 DNA is TGTGCCAGCAGCCCCTCCGGGAGGGCCCTTGAGCAGTACTTC. It yields the protein CASSPSGRALEQYF.

The V gene is TRBV11-2, the J gene TRBJ1-1, with 7 bases fitting TRBD1. This CDR3 comprises 13 residues. Germline V CDR1 and CDR2: SGHAT, FQNNGV. The V and J ends lost 10 bases and 0 bases, in that order; junction bases with no gene match: 5. CDR3 sequence reads: CATGTDMNTEAFF. The DNA of the CDR3 is TGTGCCACCGGGACAGACATGAACACTGAAGCTTTCTTT.

The chain uses TRBV19 and TRBJ1-4; D possibly corresponds to TRBD1 (6 bases). Trimming pared 1 base from V and 8 bases from J, leaving 11 bases between. The CDR3 is 14 residues long. Germline-derived CDR1 and CDR2 are LNHDA and SQIVND (reference sequence). The CDR3, as DNA: TGTGCCAGTAGTATAGTCAGGGGAGACGAAAAACTGTTTTTT. Its protein is CASSIVRGDEKLFF.

V usage is TRBV9 and J usage is TRBJ2-3; TRBD2 agrees at 12 bases. Trimming cost V 1 base and J 4 bases; bases outside gene matches: 4. CDR3 length: 16 residues. The germline V gene has CDR1 SGDLS and CDR2 YYNGEE. The CDR3 coding sequence is TGTGCCAGCAGCGTAAAGCCTAGCGGGGGGGCAGATACGCAGTATTTT. This codes for CASSVKPSGGADTQYF. Full variable domain (missing parts from reference TRBV9 and TRBJ2-3): DSGVTQTPKHLITATGQRVTLRCSPRSGDLSVYWYQQSLDQGLQFLIQYYNGEERAKGNILERFSAQQFPDLHSELNLSSLELGDSALYFCASSVKPSGGADTQYFGPGTRLTVL.

The V call is TRBV30, the J call TRBJ1-2; a possible D gene is TRBD1 (6 bases). The CDR3 has 12 residues. V lost 5 bases and J 5 bases, leaving 12 bases between the germline ends. Germline CDR1 reads GTSNPN; CDR2 reads SVGIG (reference sequence). CDR3 sequence (DNA): TGTGCCTGGCGGTCACAGGGATATGGCTACACCTTC. Translation: CAWRSQGYGYTF.

J is TRBJ1-2 and V is TRBV28; 8 bases align to TRBD1. Germline CDR1 is MDHEN and CDR2 is SYDVKM. This CDR3 comprises 15 residues. With 7 bases clipped from V and 7 bases from J, the junction kept 14 bases outside the gene matches. CDR3 in DNA: TGTGCCAGCACCAACGTACGTAGGACAGGGCTTGGCTACACCTTC. The encoded protein is CASTNVRRTGLGYTF.

The chain is built from TRBV28 and TRBJ2-7; tentative D call: TRBD1 (5 bases). Germline CDR1 reads MDHEN; CDR2 reads SYDVKM. The V end lost 7 bases, the J end lost 3 bases, and 25 bases lay between the germline ends. The CDR3 consists of 17 residues. CDR3 nucleotide sequence: TGTGCCAGCACTCACTCCACCCCGACCAGGGCAGACTACGAGCAGTACTTC. Translating gives CASTHSTPTRADYEQYF.

The chain couples TRBV27 to TRBJ1-1; 9 positions agree with TRBD1. CDR1 MNHEY and CDR2 SMNVEV come from the germline V gene (reference sequence). The CDR3 loop spans 14 amino acids. With V trimmed by 2 bases and J by 3 bases, 1 base remained unmatched. CDR3 sequence (DNA): TGTGCCAGCAGTTTAACAGGGGGCTACACTGAAGCTTTCTTT. The encoded protein is CASSLTGGYTEAFF.